This T cell receptor beta chain was sequenced in a study of type 1 regulatory T cells (TCRdb year 2021). About the full investigation: The study characterized an in vitro protocol that generated a Tr1-enriched, alloantigen-specific CD4 T cell product named T-allo10. T-allo10 was under clinical evaluation in patients with hematological malignancies receiving allogeneic hematopoietic stem cell transplantation.

Specificity for host alloantigens, anergy, and the capacity for alloantigen-specific suppression were described as properties of donor-derived T-allo10 cells. Sequencing used an Illumina MiSeq. Through fastp at Q25 and MiXCR, TCRdb rebuilt clones from the public reads, retaining in-frame beta chains. For every CDR3 protein sequence, its rows merge into one entry that carries the most common genes and DNA. Counted in this sample were over 55,000 distinct CDR3 sequences; about 69% of them appeared once. Less than 8.5% of the sample rests with the top ten. CDR1 and CDR2 were assigned from the germline V gene as MNHEY and SVGEGT. V is trimmed back by 8 bases and J by 7 bases, and the junction contains 14 bases that no gene match accounts for. The CDR3 covers 15 residues, taking in both the cysteine and the phenylalanine. Only the CDR3 portion is preserved as DNA: 45 bases, with reading frame beginning at the first base.

For this clonotype: What this receptor recognizes is not known. There are no base qualities to consult, and no much larger clone falls within one base.

The sample taken for sequencing was cultured T cells, either the whole culture or a sorted T cell fraction (not recorded which). Taken with the paper, the label for cell subset or site translates to: Tr1-enriched cell product generated in vitro against host alloantigens. The chain is encoded by TRBV6-2 or TRBV6-3 joined to TRBJ2-5; TRBD1 lines up with 9 middle nucleotides. This receptor was taken from a human donor in good health. The DNA sequence is TGTGCCAGCGGACCAACCGGGACAGGGCGCACGACCCAGTACTTC. Its product reads: CASGPTGTGRTTQYF.